This TCR beta chain was recorded in a study of blood T cell repertoires in COVID-19. The germline gives CDR1 LGHDT, CDR2 YNNKEL (reference sequence). The CDR3 totals 15 residues. V shed 4 bases, J shed 2 bases, and the junction held 3 bases outside the gene matches. The table came from immunoSEQ multiplex PCR; TCRdb's copy has only in-frame clones and leaves some out. Found here are roughly 170,000 clones, roughly 90% of them singletons; the top ten hold around 25%. The TCR originated in a man in his sixties with acute or convalescent COVID-19. The sequenced sample was peripheral blood. This chain connects TRBV3-1 (or the pseudogene TRBV3-2) to TRBJ1-1; 11 nucleotides agree with TRBD1. The CDR3 loop is CASSPGTGGNTEAFF. The CDR3 nucleotides are TGTGCCAGCAGCCCCGGGACAGGGGGAAACACTGAAGCTTTCTTT.